The T cell receptor beta chain described here comes from a study of cytomegalovirus exposure and HLA in healthy donors. Overall study results and limits: Later on, an analysis found that several of the most significant clusters appeared to be linked to common viral pathogens, which included parvovirus B19.

Losses at the gene ends were 1 base for V and 7 bases for J; bases not matched to a gene: 6. From germline, CDR1 is SEHNR and CDR2 FQNEAQ (reference sequence). CDR3 length equals 14 residues. Each donor's status was that of a healthy bone marrow donor. As to this clone: The antigen remains undetermined.

A multiplex PCR was run with 60 Vbeta primers and 13 Jbeta primers. Generated by immunoSEQ multiplex PCR, the TCRdb table keeps only in-frame clones and is missing some. The sample shows 65,000 to 70,000 clones, around 89% of them seen only once. This sequence was found in a woman in her thirties in good health and CMV-seropositive. What was sequenced was PBMCs. The J gene is TRBJ2-7, the V gene TRBV7-9; 8 nucleotides line up with TRBD2. The DNA of the CDR3 is TGTGCCAGCAGCTTAGAACTAGCGGTGGGGGAGCAGTACTTC. This sequence encodes CASSLELAVGEQYF.